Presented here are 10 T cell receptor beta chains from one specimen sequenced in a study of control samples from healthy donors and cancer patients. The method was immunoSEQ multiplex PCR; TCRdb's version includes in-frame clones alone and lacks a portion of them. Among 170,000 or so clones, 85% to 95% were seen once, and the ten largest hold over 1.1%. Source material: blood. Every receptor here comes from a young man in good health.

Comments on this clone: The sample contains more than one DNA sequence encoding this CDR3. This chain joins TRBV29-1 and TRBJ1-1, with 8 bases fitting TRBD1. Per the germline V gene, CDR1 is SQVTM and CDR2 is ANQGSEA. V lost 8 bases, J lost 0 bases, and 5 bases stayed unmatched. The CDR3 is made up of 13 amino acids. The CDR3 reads CSLRQGLNTEAFF. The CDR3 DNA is TGCAGCTTAAGACAGGGGTTGAACACTGAAGCTTTCTTT.

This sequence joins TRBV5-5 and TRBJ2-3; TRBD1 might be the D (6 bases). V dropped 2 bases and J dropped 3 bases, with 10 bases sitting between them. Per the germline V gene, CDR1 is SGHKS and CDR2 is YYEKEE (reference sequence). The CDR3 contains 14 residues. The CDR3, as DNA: TGTGCCAGCAGCTTCTACAGGGCTACAGATACGCAGTATTTT. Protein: CASSFYRATDTQYF.

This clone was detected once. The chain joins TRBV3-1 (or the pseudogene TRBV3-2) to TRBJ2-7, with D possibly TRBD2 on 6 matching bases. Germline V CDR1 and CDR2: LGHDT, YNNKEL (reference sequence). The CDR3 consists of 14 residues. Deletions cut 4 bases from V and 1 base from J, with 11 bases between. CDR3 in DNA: TGTGCCAGCAGCCGGTACCTAGCGTCCTACGAGCAGTACTTC. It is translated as CASSRYLASYEQYF.

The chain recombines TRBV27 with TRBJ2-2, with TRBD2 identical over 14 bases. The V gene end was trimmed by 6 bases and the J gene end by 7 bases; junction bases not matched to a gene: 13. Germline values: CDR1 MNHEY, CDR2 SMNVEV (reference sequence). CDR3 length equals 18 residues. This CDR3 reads CASRSSGLAGGRGGELFF. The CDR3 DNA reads TGTGCCAGCAGAAGTTCCGGACTAGCGGGGGGAAGGGGCGGGGAGCTGTTTTTT.

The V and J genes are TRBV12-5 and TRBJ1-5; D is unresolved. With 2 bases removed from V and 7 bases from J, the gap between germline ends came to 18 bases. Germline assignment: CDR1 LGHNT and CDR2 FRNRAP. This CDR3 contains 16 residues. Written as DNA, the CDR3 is TGTGCTAGTGGTTTGCCCTATCTAGTCCAGTTCCAGCCCCAGCATTTT. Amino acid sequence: CASGLPYLVQFQPQHF.

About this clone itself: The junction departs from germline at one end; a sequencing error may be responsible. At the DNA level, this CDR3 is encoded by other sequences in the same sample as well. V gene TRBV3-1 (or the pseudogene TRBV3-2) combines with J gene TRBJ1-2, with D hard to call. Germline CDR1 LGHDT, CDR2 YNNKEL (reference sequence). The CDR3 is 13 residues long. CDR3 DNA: TGTGCCAGCAGCCCCTCAGTTAACTATGGCTACACTTTC. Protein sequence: CASSPSVNYGYTF.

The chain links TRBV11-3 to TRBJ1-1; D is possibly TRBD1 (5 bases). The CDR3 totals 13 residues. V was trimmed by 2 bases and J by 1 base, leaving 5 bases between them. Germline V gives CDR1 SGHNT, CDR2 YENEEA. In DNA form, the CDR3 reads TGTGCCAGCAGCTTAACAGGGAACACTGAAGCTTTCTTT. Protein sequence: CASSLTGNTEAFF.

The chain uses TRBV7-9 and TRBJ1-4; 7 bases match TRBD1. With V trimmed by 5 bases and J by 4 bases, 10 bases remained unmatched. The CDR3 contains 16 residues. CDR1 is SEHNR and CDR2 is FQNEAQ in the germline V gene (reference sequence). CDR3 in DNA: TGTGCCAGCAGCAAAGGAGGGGGCCTTGATAATGAAAAACTGTTTTTT. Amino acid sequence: CASSKGGGLDNEKLFF.

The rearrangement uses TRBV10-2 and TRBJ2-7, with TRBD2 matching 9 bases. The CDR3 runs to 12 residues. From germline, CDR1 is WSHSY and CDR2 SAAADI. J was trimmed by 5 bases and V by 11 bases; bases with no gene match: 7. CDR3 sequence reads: CAAGGYEDEQYF. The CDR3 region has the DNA TGCGCCGCGGGAGGGTATGAAGACGAGCAGTACTTC.

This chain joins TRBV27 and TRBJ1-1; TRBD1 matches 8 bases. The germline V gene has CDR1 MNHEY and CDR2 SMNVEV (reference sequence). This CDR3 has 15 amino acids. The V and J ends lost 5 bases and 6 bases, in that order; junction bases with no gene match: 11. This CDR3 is CASSPGTGWWAEAFF. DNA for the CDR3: TGTGCCAGCAGTCCCGGGACAGGTTGGTGGGCTGAAGCTTTCTTT.